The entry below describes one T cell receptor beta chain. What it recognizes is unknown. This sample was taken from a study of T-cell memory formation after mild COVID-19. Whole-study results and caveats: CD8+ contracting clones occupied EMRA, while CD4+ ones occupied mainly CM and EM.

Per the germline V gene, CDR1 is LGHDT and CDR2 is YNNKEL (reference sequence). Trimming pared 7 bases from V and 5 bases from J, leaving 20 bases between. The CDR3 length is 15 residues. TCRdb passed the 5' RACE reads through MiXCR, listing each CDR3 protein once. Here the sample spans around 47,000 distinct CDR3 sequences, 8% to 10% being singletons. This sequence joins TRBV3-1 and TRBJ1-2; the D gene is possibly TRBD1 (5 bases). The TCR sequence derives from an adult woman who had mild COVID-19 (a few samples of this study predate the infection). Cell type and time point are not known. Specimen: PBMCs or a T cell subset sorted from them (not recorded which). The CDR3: CASNQDPGRRYGYTF. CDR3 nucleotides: TGTGCCAGCAACCAGGATCCGGGACGTAGATATGGCTACACCTTC.